Included here is one T cell receptor (beta chain) sequence, with context. Its matching antigen is unknown. Mouse gene names and germline throughout. Read data end 4 residues before the CDR3 end; the end is taken from the germline J gene. V lost 7 bases and J lost 3, with 8 bases in between. Germline loops: CDR1 FNHDT, CDR2 SITEND (reference sequence). The CDR3 has 11 residues. CD4, CD8alpha, NKG2D, NKG2ACE and other markers guided sorting of pooled cutaneous lymph node cells. The record originates from a study of CD8+ T cells in alopecia areata. Study-wide points: Normal skin's resident alphabeta T cells are also sequenced in scalp samples. Lesional scalp, especially alopecia totalis/universalis, showed higher clonality than normal scalp.

Sequencing used cDNA as its template, made by extracting RNA and reverse transcribing it. The table came from immunoSEQ multiplex PCR; TCRdb's copy has only in-frame clones and leaves some out. This sample has 200,000 to 300,000 clones, each found more than once. Input material: CD4+ T cells sorted from a lymph node. This TCR was recovered from a C3H/HeJ mouse with alopecia areata. The strain's MHC type: H2-k. The rearrangement uses TRBV19 and TRBJ2-7, with D uncertain. This CDR3 is CASVRNYEQYF. The CDR3 bases that were read are TGTGCCAGCGTCAGAAACTAT.